The clone carrying this TCR beta chain was observed at least ten times. V dropped 7 bases and J dropped 9; count of bases not matched to a gene: 10. The CDR3 totals 14 residues. Looked up from germline, CDR1 is SGHTA and CDR2 is FQGNSA. TCRdb re-analysed the RT-PCR reads in MiXCR, keeping a single row per CDR3 protein. The sample shows more than 550,000 distinct CDR3 sequences, 14% of them seen only once. Specimen: memory CD4+ T cells from blood. This chain uses TRBV7-2 with TRBJ2-1; 9 bases align to TRBD1. The clonotype originates from a female donor in good health, serving as a healthy control. This CDR3 reads CASNLQQGAGEQFF. CDR3 DNA sequence: TGTGCCAGCAACCTACAACAGGGGGCGGGTGAGCAGTTCTTC.